The 32 T cell receptor beta chains listed next were all sequenced from one sample in a study of cytomegalovirus exposure and HLA in healthy donors. Primers for the PCR totalled 60 Vbeta and 13 Jbeta. Only in-frame clones appear in the TCRdb table, and some are missing; sequencing was by immunoSEQ multiplex PCR. The table shows 130,000 or so clones, with about 77% occurring only once. The sample taken for sequencing was PBMCs. Every receptor here comes from a woman aged 35 to 49 in good health and CMV-seronegative.

V and J are TRBV9 and TRBJ2-2; D not resolved. Trimming cost V 0 bases and J 6 bases, with 12 bases left between them. CDR1 SGDLS and CDR2 YYNGEE come from the germline V gene. The CDR3 length is 15 residues. This CDR3 reads CASSVEQVSAGELFF. For the CDR3, the DNA is TGTGCCAGCAGCGTAGAGCAGGTCTCCGCCGGGGAGCTGTTTTTT.

This chain connects TRBV4-2 to TRBJ1-3; no reliable D call. Germline CDR1 reads LGHNA; CDR2 reads YNFKEQ. V lost 0 bases, J lost 1 base, and 7 bases lay in between. The CDR3 has 15 residues. The CDR3 is CASSQDLGSGNTIYF. The CDR3 coding sequence is TGTGCCAGCAGCCAAGATCTCGGGTCTGGAAACACCATATATTTT.

The chain recombines TRBV27 with TRBJ2-3; a weak D match, TRBD1 (5 bases). The CDR3 is 14 residues long. The V gene's germline CDR1 is MNHEY and CDR2 SMNVEV (reference sequence). V lost 0 bases and J 1 base, leaving 5 bases between the germline ends. The CDR3: CASSLSRGTDTQYF. CDR3 nucleotide sequence: TGTGCCAGCAGTTTATCCAGGGGCACAGATACGCAGTATTTT.

This chain connects TRBV7-8 to TRBJ2-7; D perhaps matches TRBD2 (5 bases). There are 12 residues in the CDR3. Trimming shortened V by 4 bases and J by 8 bases, and 12 bases separated the two germline ends. Germline CDR1 and CDR2: SGHVS and FQNEAQ. The CDR3 loop reads CASSSSRGKQYF. The CDR3 DNA is TGTGCCAGCAGCTCCTCCCGAGGGAAGCAGTACTTC.

The gene calls are TRBV6-4 and TRBJ2-1, with TRBD2 matching 11 bases. Germline values: CDR1 MRHNA, CDR2 SNTAGT. This CDR3 has 15 residues. Losses at the gene ends were 5 bases for V and 5 bases for J; bases not matched to a gene: 5. CDR3 bases: TGTGCCAGCAGTACCGGGACTAGCGGAGACAATGAGCAGTTCTTC. Amino acids: CASSTGTSGDNEQFF.

The table lists this clone with a few counts. The chain is built from TRBV12-5 and TRBJ1-2; D call uncertain. CDR3 length: 13 amino acids. Germline V CDR1 and CDR2: LGHNT, FRNRAP. V was pared by 1 base and J by 7 bases, with 10 bases between. The CDR3 DNA follows: TGTGCTAGTGGTTTGGAGAGCTCGGGTGGCTACACCTTC. Amino acids: CASGLESSGGYTF.

The V call is TRBV4-1, the J call TRBJ2-3, with TRBD2 matching over 7 bases. The length of the CDR3 is 15 residues. Germline assignment: CDR1 MGHRA and CDR2 YSYEKL. Trimming cost V 5 bases and J 1 base; bases outside gene matches: 6. The CDR3 DNA reads TGCGCCAGCAGCGGAGCGGGGTTAGGCACAGATACGCAGTATTTT. Its protein is CASSGAGLGTDTQYF.

The CDR3 coding sequence is TGTGCCAGTAGTATAACTAGTAGGAATGAGCAGTTCTTC. Its protein is CASSITSRNEQFF. The genes are TRBV19 and TRBJ2-1, with D possibly being TRBD2 (5 bases). Per germline, CDR1 LNHDA and CDR2 SQIVND (reference sequence). The V end lost 2 bases, the J end lost 7 bases, and 9 bases lay between the germline ends. CDR3 length: 13 residues.

This clone has only a few counts. The chain links TRBV5-1 to TRBJ1-1, with 8 bases fitting TRBD1. The germline gives CDR1 SGHRS, CDR2 YFSETQ. Trimming took 0 bases from V and 4 from J; bases not matched to a gene: 8. The CDR3 consists of 16 residues. This CDR3 reads CASSLATSGGGTEAFF. The CDR3 nucleotides are TGCGCCAGCAGCTTGGCCACTTCAGGGGGCGGCACTGAAGCTTTCTTT.

V is TRBV6-1 and J is TRBJ2-3; 7 nucleotides agree with TRBD1. Germline lookup yields CDR1 MNHNS and CDR2 SASEGT. The ends lost 2 bases at V and 8 bases at J; junction bases unmatched: 13. The CDR3 sequence is 16 residues long. The CDR3 is CASSELRGRRMSTQYF. The CDR3 DNA sequence: TGTGCCAGCAGTGAATTGAGGGGGCGTAGAATGAGTACGCAGTATTTT.

V gene TRBV21-1 combines with J gene TRBJ1-2; the table assigns TRBD1, which was not confirmed against the DNA. TRBV21-1 is tagged as a pseudogene. The CDR3 is made up of 15 amino acids. The CDR3 here is CASSKTRRGNYGYTF. In DNA, the CDR3 is TGTGCCAGCAGCAAGACCCGCAGGGGTAACTATGGCTACACCTTC.

This sequence joins TRBV4-1 and TRBJ1-6; 8 bases fit TRBD1. The CDR3 runs to 16 residues. Looked up from germline, CDR1 is MGHRA and CDR2 is YSYEKL. After removal of 4 bases from V and 10 bases from J, the junction contained 12 bases not matched to a gene. In DNA form, the CDR3 reads TGCGCCAGCAGCCTTACTAATACAGGGGGATACTCACCCCTCCACTTT. Translating gives CASSLTNTGGYSPLHF.

The rearrangement joins TRBV5-5 to TRBJ2-6; possibly TRBD2 for D (6 bases). The CDR3 runs to 19 residues. Per the germline V gene, CDR1 is SGHKS and CDR2 is YYEKEE (reference sequence). Trimming shortened V by 0 bases and J by 0 bases, and 16 bases separated the two germline ends. Here the CDR3 reads CASSLAEGPHYSGANVLTF. The DNA for the CDR3 is TGTGCCAGCAGCTTGGCGGAGGGCCCTCACTACTCTGGGGCCAACGTCCTGACTTTC.

The CDR3 nucleotides read TGCGCCAGCAGCCAAGAAGCGGGGGTACCCACAGATACGCAGTATTTT. This translates into CASSQEAGVPTDTQYF. This chain joins TRBV4-3 and TRBJ2-3; 8 positions match TRBD2. J was trimmed by 2 bases and V by 0 bases; bases with no gene match: 4. CDR1 is LGHNA, CDR2 YSLEER, per germline. This CDR3 is built from 16 residues.

This sequence joins TRBV10-3 and TRBJ1-2; D gene unclear. V was trimmed by 0 bases and J by 8 bases, leaving 7 bases between them. Looked up from germline, CDR1 is ENHRY and CDR2 is SYGVKD. The CDR3 covers 12 residues. DNA of the CDR3: TGTGCCATCAGTGAGTCGAGGCGAGGCTACACCTTC. Protein: CAISESRRGYTF.

The J gene is TRBJ1-2, the V gene TRBV2, with 10 nucleotides matching TRBD1. V lost 7 bases and J lost 6; bases outside the gene matches: 8. The germline CDR1 and CDR2 sequences are SNHLY and FYNNEI. The CDR3 runs 14 residues. CDR3 nucleotide sequence: TGTGCCAGCAACTCCATCGGGACAGGGGATGGCTACACCTTC. Its translation is CASNSIGTGDGYTF. The complete variable domain, with remaining parts taken from reference TRBV2 and TRBJ1-2, reads EPEVTQTPSHQVTQMGQEVILRCVPISNHLYFYWYRQILGQKVEFLVSFYNNEISEKSEIFDDQFSVERPDGSNFTLKIRSTKLEDSAMYFCASNSIGTGDGYTFGSGTRLTVV.

The chain joins TRBV4-1 to TRBJ1-2; D is undetermined. Per germline, CDR1 MGHRA and CDR2 YSYEKL. V lost 2 bases to trimming and J lost 4 bases, with 14 bases between them. This CDR3 has 15 residues. The CDR3, as DNA: TGCGCCAGCAGCCAAACTATGGCCAGCATCTATGGCTACACCTTC. It translates to CASSQTMASIYGYTF.

The J gene is TRBJ1-6, the V gene TRBV27; no definite D call. Germline-derived CDR1 and CDR2 are MNHEY and SMNVEV (reference sequence). V lost 2 bases, J lost 10 bases, and 12 bases lay in between. The CDR3 contains 14 residues. In DNA, the CDR3 is TGTGCCAGCAGTTTACTGAGGAATTTCTCACCCCTCCACTTT. Encoded protein: CASSLLRNFSPLHF.

V is TRBV5-6 and J is TRBJ2-2; 7 bases align to TRBD1. Germline values: CDR1 SGHDT, CDR2 YYEEEE. After removal of 4 bases from V and 5 bases from J, the junction contained 8 bases not matched to a gene. This CDR3 is built from 15 residues. The CDR3 coding sequence is TGTGCCAGCAGCATCGGGACAGCCAAGACCGGGGAGCTGTTTTTT. It codes for CASSIGTAKTGELFF.

The chain couples TRBV5-1 to TRBJ2-7; tentative D call: TRBD1 (6 bases). Germline V gene data show CDR1 as SGHRS and CDR2 as YFSETQ. Between the trimmed V and J ends, which lost 4 bases and 5 bases, there was a span of 16 bases. The CDR3 is made up of 14 amino acids. The CDR3 region is CASSQDTGFHEQYF. CDR3 nucleotide sequence: TGCGCCAGCAGCCAGGATACAGGGTTTCACGAGCAGTACTTC.

The chain has TRBV25-1 and TRBJ1-2; 7 bases are a match to TRBD1. J gave up 5 bases and V 0 bases, and 6 bases lay outside the gene matches. CDR1 and CDR2 from the germline V gene are MGHDK and SYGVNS. The CDR3 loop spans 15 amino acids. In nucleotides, the CDR3 is TGTGCCAGCAGTGAATACTGGGGACAGTCGTATGGCTACACCTTC. Translating it yields CASSEYWGQSYGYTF.

V is TRBV5-8 and J is TRBJ1-5; D call uncertain. CDR1 and CDR2 from the germline V gene are SGHTS and YDEGEE. V lost 4 bases to trimming and J lost 4 bases, with 15 bases between them. The CDR3 contains 15 residues. This CDR3 reads CASSPWVPTNQPQHF. CDR3 in DNA: TGTGCCAGCAGCCCCTGGGTACCGACTAATCAGCCCCAGCATTTT.

The chain carries TRBV4-3 and TRBJ1-5; D is possibly TRBD1 (5 bases). The CDR3 totals 16 residues. Trimming took off 0 bases at V and 1 base at J, with 10 bases between the two ends. The germline CDR1 and CDR2 sequences are LGHNA and YSLEER. The CDR3 DNA reads as TGCGCCAGCAGCCAAGACGGGGGAGGCAGCAATCAGCCCCAGCATTTT. Protein: CASSQDGGGSNQPQHF.

CDR3 loop: CASSLQGSLAKNIQYF. CDR3 coding DNA: TGTGCCAGCAGCCTACAGGGTTCTCTAGCCAAAAACATTCAGTACTTC. The V gene is TRBV5-4, the J gene TRBJ2-4, with a weak D call TRBD1 (6 bases). The CDR3 loop spans 16 amino acids. V lost 4 bases and J lost 0, with 14 bases in between. The germline V gene has CDR1 SGHNT and CDR2 YYREEE (reference sequence).

The V gene is TRBV11-2, the J gene TRBJ1-2; 9 bases map to TRBD1. The CDR3 consists of 15 residues. With 5 bases clipped from V and 1 base from J, the junction kept 5 bases outside the gene matches. CDR1 and CDR2 from the germline V gene are SGHAT and FQNNGV. This chain's CDR3 is CASSEGQGRNYGYTF. For the CDR3, the DNA is TGTGCCAGCAGCGAGGGACAGGGCCGTAACTATGGCTACACCTTC.

The CDR3 is CASSLTYYSYEQYF. The CDR3 region has the DNA TGTGCCAGCAGCTTAACTTACTATTCCTACGAGCAGTACTTC. The chain has TRBV7-2 and TRBJ2-7; no definite D call. V was trimmed by 2 bases and J by 1 base, leaving 9 bases between them. The CDR3 is 14 amino acids. The germline CDR1 and CDR2 sequences are SGHTA and FQGNSA.

This clone was observed a few times. One end of the junction fails to match germline, which may point to a read error. The chain is built from TRBV7-9 and TRBJ2-7; 7 bases line up with TRBD1. The CDR3 has 13 residues. CDR1 is SEHNR and CDR2 is FQNEAQ in the germline V gene (reference sequence). CDR3 sequence reads: CASSLDLRGQKAF. As DNA, the CDR3 is TGTGCCAGCAGCTTAGATCTTCGGGGACAGAAGGCCTTC. The entire variable domain, with the rest obtained from reference TRBV7-9 and TRBJ2-7, is as follows: DTGVSQNPRHKITKRGQNVTFRCDPISEHNRLYWYRQTLGQGPEFLTYFQNEAQLEKSRLLSDRFSAERPKGSFSTLEIQRTEQGDSAMYLCASSLDLRGQKAFGPGTRLTVT.

The CDR3 DNA reads TGCGCCAGCAGCCCAAAAATTACACCGGGACAGGGCCAAGAGACCCAGTACTTC. Its translation: CASSPKITPGQGQETQYF. This chain uses TRBV5-1 with TRBJ2-5; 9 bases fit TRBD1. The CDR3 is 18 residues long. The V segment lost 4 bases and the J segment 1 base; nucleotides outside the gene matches: 14. Germline V gene sequence: CDR1 SGHRS, CDR2 YFSETQ.

The chain employs TRBV11-2 and TRBJ2-3; D might be TRBD1 (5 bases). Germline-derived CDR1 and CDR2 are SGHAT and FQNNGV. The V gene lost 0 bases and the J gene lost 11 bases, with 15 bases spanning the gap. The CDR3 extends over 14 amino acids. CDR3 in DNA: TGTGCCAGCAGCTTAGATGGGGTAACAGGATTGCAGTATTTT. The encoded protein is CASSLDGVTGLQYF.

In the case of this clone: At the DNA level, this CDR3 is encoded by other sequences in the same sample as well. This sequence joins TRBV28 and TRBJ1-5; 8 positions agree with TRBD1. V was clipped by 6 bases and J by 6 bases; unmatched bases: 10. This CDR3 spans 15 amino acids. CDR1 is MDHEN, CDR2 SYDVKM, per germline. The CDR3 DNA is TGTGCCAGCAGCCCCGGCGGACAGGGTGGTCAGCCCCAGCATTTT. Encoded protein: CASSPGGQGGQPQHF.

V is TRBV2 and J is TRBJ1-2; D remains ambiguous. CDR3 size: 13 residues. Germline values: CDR1 SNHLY, CDR2 FYNNEI. V lost 3 bases, J lost 7 bases, and 12 bases lay in between. CDR3 region: CASSETTEGGYTF. CDR3 nucleotide sequence: TGTGCCAGCAGTGAGACTACAGAAGGTGGCTACACCTTC. Full variable domain (remainder filled in from reference TRBV2 and TRBJ1-2): EPEVTQTPSHQVTQMGQEVILRCVPISNHLYFYWYRQILGQKVEFLVSFYNNEISEKSEIFDDQFSVERPDGSNFTLKIRSTKLEDSAMYFCASSETTEGGYTFGSGTRLTVV.

The V and J genes are TRBV5-1 and TRBJ2-5, with 7 bases fitting TRBD2. This CDR3 is 13 amino acids long. Germline V gene data show CDR1 as SGHRS and CDR2 as YFSETQ. Trimming cost V 4 bases and J 3 bases; bases outside gene matches: 3. CDR3 coding DNA: TGCGCCAGCAGCCAAACTAGCGAAGAGACCCAGTACTTC. Translating it yields CASSQTSEETQYF.